This is a list of T cell receptor beta chains from one sample in a study of cytomegalovirus exposure and HLA in healthy donors. Produced via immunoSEQ multiplex PCR; TCRdb's table is partial and in-frame only. The sample yields approximately 81,000 clones, 85% to 95% seen once. The sequencing input was PBMCs. The receptors originated from a man between 18 and 29 years old in good health and CMV-seronegative. The CDR3 runs from the conserved cysteine through the conserved F or W.

V gene: TRBV7-2
CDR3 protein: CASSLTGGVGGNQPQHF

V gene: TRBV2
CDR3 protein: CASSEDGGIYEQYF

V gene: TRBV19
CDR3 protein: CASSPSGNTIYF

V gene: TRBV5-1
CDR3 protein: CASIATSGSYEQYF

V gene: TRBV7-8
CDR3 protein: CASSLAYWGADTQYF

V gene: TRBV7-2
CDR3 protein: CASSSYRTSHEQFF

V gene: TRBV7-9
CDR3 protein: CASSTKSTGLNTEAFF

V gene: TRBV5-1
CDR3 protein: CASSLTGPPDTQYF

V gene: TRBV6-6
CDR3 protein: CASRRGTEAFF

V gene: TRBV5-4
CDR3 protein: CASSLGQGISYEQYF

V gene: TRBV6-5
CDR3 protein: CASSQTGGWTEAFF

V gene: TRBV30
CDR3 protein: CAWSTTGYEQYF